What follows are 32 T cell receptor beta chains derived from one specimen sequenced in a study of cytomegalovirus exposure and HLA in healthy donors (dated by TCRdb to about 2017). Libraries were built with the immunoSEQ multiplex PCR assay. For the multiplex PCR, a mixture combining 60 forward primers for TCR Vbeta segments and 13 reverse primers for TCR Jbeta segments was used. This immuneACCESS table, as held by TCRdb, lists in-frame sequences with V and J called but not all clones. Of the missing ones, under half trace to an unresolved V gene in checked studies; the others have no known cause. Counted in this sample were a few hundred thousand clones; just under 85% of them appeared once. Approximately 2% of the sample is taken by the ten largest. Material for sequencing was PBMCs. All receptors come from a woman in her forties in good health and CMV-seropositive.

This chain joins TRBV27 and TRBJ1-2, with TRBD1 matching 10 bases. The CDR3 contains 15 residues. Trimming took 5 bases from V and 7 from J; bases not matched to a gene: 10. CDR1 and CDR2 from the germline V gene are MNHEY and SMNVEV (reference sequence). CDR3 protein: CASSPTGGASFGYTF. CDR3 in DNA: TGTGCCAGCAGTCCGACAGGGGGCGCTTCGTTTGGCTACACCTTC.

The chain links TRBV10-1 to TRBJ2-5; 13 bases match TRBD2. Germline assignment: CDR1 WNHNN and CDR2 SYGVQD (reference sequence). V was pared by 5 bases and J by 5 bases, with 8 bases of the junction left unmatched. This CDR3 is built from 16 residues. Written as DNA, the CDR3 is TGCGCCAGCAGTCCAAAACTAGCGGGAGGGCCGGAGACCCAGTACTTC. The encoded protein is CASSPKLAGGPETQYF.

V gene TRBV6-5 combines with J gene TRBJ1-2, with a tentative D call TRBD1 (5 bases). In germline, CDR1 is MNHEY, CDR2 SVGAGI. The CDR3 runs 15 residues. The V end lost 0 bases, the J end lost 5 bases, and 13 bases lay between the germline ends. The CDR3 loop reads CASSYSAGKGYGYTF. CDR3 in DNA: TGTGCCAGCAGTTACTCGGCAGGGAAGGGGTATGGCTACACCTTC.

The rearrangement uses TRBV19 and TRBJ2-7; 8 bases match TRBD2. The CDR3 is made up of 14 amino acids. The germline CDR1 and CDR2 sequences are LNHDA and SQIVND (reference sequence). The trim removed 4 bases at V and 3 bases at J, leaving 5 bases unmatched. The CDR3 nucleotides are TGTGCCAGTAGTACGGCCGGGGGGGACTACGAGCAGTACTTC. Its protein is CASSTAGGDYEQYF. The full variable domain, in which reference TRBV19 and TRBJ2-7 provide the parts outside the CDR3, is DGGITQSPKYLFRKEGQNVTLSCEQNLNHDAMYWYRQDPGQGLRLIYYSQIVNDFQKGDIAEGYSVSREKKESFPLTVTSAQKNPTAFYLCASSTAGGDYEQYFGPGTRLTVT.

V is TRBV19 and J is TRBJ1-1; D gene uncertain. Germline values: CDR1 LNHDA, CDR2 SQIVND (reference sequence). The CDR3 extends over 17 amino acids. The V end was cut by 1 base, the J end by 4 bases, with 19 bases between. The CDR3 DNA follows: TGTGCCAGTAGTATAGGTCCGCAGGAGCGGGTGGGCACTGAAGCTTTCTTT. Protein sequence: CASSIGPQERVGTEAFF.

The chain couples TRBV9 to TRBJ2-7, with TRBD1 matching over 9 bases. This CDR3 region has 15 residues. Losses at the gene ends were 0 bases for V and 5 bases for J; bases not matched to a gene: 6. Germline V gives CDR1 SGDLS, CDR2 YYNGEE. CDR3 in amino acids: CASSVGGQGRNEQYF. The CDR3 DNA follows: TGTGCCAGCAGCGTAGGGGGACAGGGACGGAACGAGCAGTACTTC.

The V call is TRBV29-1, the J call TRBJ1-2; maybe TRBD1 (5 bases). Germline-derived CDR1 and CDR2 are SQVTM and ANQGSEA. Trimming took off 5 bases at V and 7 bases at J, with 17 bases between the two ends. The CDR3 sequence is 13 residues long. The CDR3 loop reads CSVSVAGWGGYTF. CDR3 nucleotides: TGCAGCGTTTCCGTAGCAGGGTGGGGTGGCTACACCTTC.

This clone was observed a handful of times. This chain uses TRBV7-2 with TRBJ1-6; D gene uncertain. Trimming removed 7 bases at V and 8 bases at J, with 9 bases between. Germline lookup yields CDR1 SGHTA and CDR2 FQGNSA. CDR3 length: 12 residues. CDR3: CASNEMDSPLHF. The CDR3 DNA is TGTGCCAGCAATGAGATGGATTCACCCCTCCACTTT.

V gene TRBV7-2 combines with J gene TRBJ2-5; D is perhaps TRBD1 (5 bases). Germline-derived CDR1 and CDR2 are SGHTA and FQGNSA. This CDR3 has 15 amino acids. V lost 2 bases and J lost 1, with 11 bases in between. CDR3 coding DNA: TGTGCCAGCAGCTTAACCGCAGGGCTCCAAGAGACCCAGTACTTC. This sequence encodes CASSLTAGLQETQYF. The variable domain in full, completed from reference TRBV7-2 and TRBJ2-5, reads GAGVSQSPSNKVTEKGKDVELRCDPISGHTALYWYRQSLGQGLEFLIYFQGNSAPDKSGLPSDRFSAERTGGSVSTLTIQRTQQEDSAVYLCASSLTAGLQETQYFGPGTRLLVL.

The rearrangement links TRBV5-6 to TRBJ2-2, with a possible D match to TRBD2 (5 bases). V was shortened by 4 bases and J by 7 bases, with 14 bases between the two germline ends. This CDR3 region has 14 residues. CDR1 and CDR2 from the germline V gene are SGHDT and YYEEEE. CDR3 bases: TGTGCCAGCAGCCCCCCGCGACGGGGCGGGGAGCTGTTTTTT. It yields the protein CASSPPRRGGELFF.

The rearrangement uses TRBV4-3 and TRBJ2-1; 7 bases fit TRBD2. Trimming cost V 0 bases and J 0 bases; bases outside gene matches: 5. The CDR3 has 17 residues. From germline, CDR1 is LGHNA and CDR2 YSLEER. For the CDR3, the DNA is TGCGCCAGCAGCCAAGAACTAGGCGGGAGCTCCTACAATGAGCAGTTCTTC. This sequence encodes CASSQELGGSSYNEQFF.

The chain recombines TRBV19 with TRBJ2-5; 10 bases align to TRBD2. With V trimmed by 5 bases and J by 5 bases, 8 bases remained unmatched. Germline V gene lookup returns CDR1 LNHDA and CDR2 SQIVND (reference sequence). This CDR3 contains 15 residues. The CDR3: CASSPGLADRETQYF. For the CDR3, the DNA is TGTGCCAGTAGTCCAGGACTAGCGGATCGGGAGACCCAGTACTTC.

The rearrangement uses TRBV10-2 and TRBJ2-3, with 12 bases identical to TRBD2. The germline CDR1 and CDR2 sequences are WSHSY and SAAADI. Trimming removed 7 bases from V and 0 bases from J; junction bases left unmatched: 8. CDR3 length: 17 residues. CDR3 loop: CASNGLAGGFSTDTQYF. The CDR3 DNA follows: TGCGCCAGCAATGGGCTAGCGGGAGGGTTTAGCACAGATACGCAGTATTTT.

The chain combines TRBV5-1 with TRBJ1-3; TRBD1 aligns across 8 bases. CDR1 and CDR2 from the germline V gene are SGHRS and YFSETQ. CDR3 size: 19 residues. The V segment lost 0 bases and the J segment 0 bases; nucleotides outside the gene matches: 11. The CDR3 here is CASSLAGAGGPNSGNTIYF. CDR3 sequence (DNA): TGCGCCAGCAGCTTGGCCGGGGCAGGGGGCCCAAACTCTGGAAACACCATATATTTT.

Note on this clone: Other DNA sequences in this sample translate to the same CDR3. The chain employs TRBV6-5 and TRBJ1-1; TRBD1 aligns across 7 bases. Germline V lookup: CDR1 MNHEY, CDR2 SVGAGI. This CDR3 is built from 15 residues. V lost 0 bases, J lost 6 bases, and 7 bases stayed unmatched. The DNA of the CDR3 is TGTGCCAGCAGTTACTCACGACAGGGTTGGGCTGAAGCTTTCTTT. This sequence encodes CASSYSRQGWAEAFF.

The V and J genes are TRBV19 and TRBJ2-7, with D perhaps TRBD1 (6 bases). Germline V gene data show CDR1 as LNHDA and CDR2 as SQIVND (reference sequence). The CDR3 contains 14 residues. V was pared by 3 bases and J by 7 bases, with 16 bases between. CDR3 in amino acids: CASSMGHSKGEQYF. In DNA form, the CDR3 reads TGTGCCAGTAGTATGGGACACTCGAAGGGGGAGCAGTACTTC.

This sequence joins TRBV4-3 and TRBJ1-3; 7 bases map to TRBD1. Germline values: CDR1 LGHNA, CDR2 YSLEER. Trimming took 0 bases from V and 11 from J; bases not matched to a gene: 10. This CDR3 is built from 15 residues. CDR3 DNA sequence: TGCGCCAGCAGCCAAGACTACAGGGGTTTTTTTCCCATATATTTT. Translated, it gives CASSQDYRGFFPIYF.

Concerning this clone: The sample carries other DNA sequences with the same CDR3. V usage is TRBV6-5 and J usage is TRBJ2-7, with TRBD1 matching 10 bases. The germline CDR1 and CDR2 sequences are MNHEY and SVGAGI. CDR3 size: 15 residues. The J segment lost 1 base and the V segment lost 2 bases, leaving 2 bases of the junction unmatched. The CDR3 loop reads CASSYRDRGSYEQYF. As DNA, the CDR3 is TGTGCCAGCAGTTACCGGGACAGGGGTTCCTACGAGCAGTACTTC.

The V and J genes are TRBV18 and TRBJ1-1; D unclear. This CDR3 spans 13 amino acids. V was clipped by 5 bases and J by 5 bases, with 12 bases between them. Per the germline V gene, CDR1 is KGHSH and CDR2 is LQKENI. The CDR3 loop is CASSASEGTEAFF. The CDR3 DNA follows: TGTGCCAGCTCAGCTTCAGAGGGAACTGAAGCTTTCTTT.

The CDR3 loop is CSAVREAAFF. CDR3 nucleotides: TGCAGTGCCGTCAGGGAAGCGGCTTTCTTT. The chain links TRBV20-1 to TRBJ1-1, with a tentative D call TRBD1 (5 bases). The CDR3 is 10 amino acids. The germline gives CDR1 DFQATT, CDR2 SNEGSKA (reference sequence). The V and J ends lost 6 bases and 11 bases respectively, with 13 bases between them.

This chain joins TRBV27 and TRBJ2-2, with TRBD2 matching over 7 bases. The length of the CDR3 is 15 residues. Germline V gene sequence: CDR1 MNHEY, CDR2 SMNVEV (reference sequence). The ends lost 2 bases at V and 5 bases at J; junction bases unmatched: 5. CDR3 nucleotide sequence: TGTGCCAGCAGTTTAGCGGGAGAAGGGACCGGGGAGCTGTTTTTT. Protein: CASSLAGEGTGELFF.

CDR3 sequence (DNA): TGTGCCAGCAGTCAAGCGGGAGCGGGCGCCGGGGAGCTGTTTTTT. It translates to CASSQAGAGAGELFF. The V and J genes are TRBV27 and TRBJ2-2; TRBD2 matches at 8 bases. Germline CDR1 MNHEY, CDR2 SMNVEV (reference sequence). The CDR3 runs 15 residues. Unmatched junction bases numbered 8, after V lost 5 bases and J lost 6 bases.

The V call is TRBV9, the J call TRBJ2-7, with D possibly being TRBD1 (5 bases). CDR3 size: 14 residues. The germline V gene has CDR1 SGDLS and CDR2 YYNGEE. Trimming took off 3 bases at V and 0 bases at J, with 10 bases between the two ends. The chain's CDR3 is CASSGGVDSYEQYF. As DNA, the CDR3 is TGTGCCAGCAGCGGGGGCGTCGACTCCTACGAGCAGTACTTC. The whole variable domain, remainder taken from reference TRBV9 and TRBJ2-7, is DSGVTQTPKHLITATGQRVTLRCSPRSGDLSVYWYQQSLDQGLQFLIQYYNGEERAKGNILERFSAQQFPDLHSELNLSSLELGDSALYFCASSGGVDSYEQYFGPGTRLTVT.

The J gene is TRBJ2-7, the V gene TRBV29-1; 7 bases are shared with TRBD1. Trimming removed 4 bases from V and 5 bases from J; junction bases left unmatched: 11. In germline, CDR1 is SQVTM, CDR2 ANQGSEA. The CDR3 covers 14 residues. The CDR3 spells CSVGQGNEMDEQYF. The CDR3 bases are TGCAGCGTTGGACAGGGTAATGAGATGGACGAGCAGTACTTC.

The chain recombines TRBV2 with TRBJ2-7, with TRBD2 matching 9 bases. Germline lookup yields CDR1 SNHLY and CDR2 FYNNEI. The CDR3 is 14 amino acids. Unmatched junction bases numbered 3, after V lost 4 bases and J lost 2 bases. The CDR3 reads CASSGGGVAYEQYF. The CDR3, as DNA: TGTGCCAGCAGTGGCGGGGGGGTTGCCTACGAGCAGTACTTC. Looking up the rest from reference TRBV2 and TRBJ2-7 gives the full variable domain: EPEVTQTPSHQVTQMGQEVILRCVPISNHLYFYWYRQILGQKVEFLVSFYNNEISEKSEIFDDQFSVERPDGSNFTLKIRSTKLEDSAMYFCASSGGGVAYEQYFGPGTRLTVT.

The chain is built from TRBV6-6 and TRBJ1-1; D may be TRBD1 (6 bases). The CDR3 spans 15 residues. V dropped 6 bases and J dropped 3 bases, with 17 bases sitting between them. Germline CDR1 and CDR2: MNHNY and SVGAGI (reference sequence). The CDR3 reads CASRPTGRDHTEAFF. CDR3 nucleotides: TGTGCCAGCAGACCTACAGGGAGGGATCACACTGAAGCTTTCTTT.

The chain has TRBV5-1 and TRBJ1-1; D gene unclear. CDR1 and CDR2 from the germline V gene are SGHRS and YFSETQ. V shed 5 bases and J shed 1 base, with 9 bases lying between them. The CDR3 has 13 residues. The CDR3 loop reads CASSVQENTEAFF. CDR3 coding DNA: TGCGCCAGCAGTGTTCAGGAGAACACTGAAGCTTTCTTT.

This sequence joins TRBV6-1 and TRBJ2-7, with D tentatively TRBD2 (6 bases). Trimming left V 2 bases short and J 3 bases short, with 17 bases between. The CDR3 is 16 residues long. CDR1 MNHNS and CDR2 SASEGT come from the germline V gene. CDR3 amino acids: CASSEIRSTRGYEQYF. CDR3 nucleotides: TGTGCCAGCAGTGAAATCCGGTCGACTAGGGGCTACGAGCAGTACTTC.

This clone has just a few counts. The CDR3 spells CASSLTTNEQFF. CDR3 DNA: TGTGCCAGCAGTTTGACTACAAATGAGCAGTTCTTC. V is TRBV2 and J is TRBJ2-1; D might be TRBD2 (5 bases). With 5 bases removed from V and 7 bases from J, the gap between germline ends came to 9 bases. This CDR3 contains 12 residues. The germline gives CDR1 SNHLY, CDR2 FYNNEI. The full variable domain, its missing parts supplied by reference TRBV2 and TRBJ2-1, is EPEVTQTPSHQVTQMGQEVILRCVPISNHLYFYWYRQILGQKVEFLVSFYNNEISEKSEIFDDQFSVERPDGSNFTLKIRSTKLEDSAMYFCASSLTTNEQFFGPGTRLTVL.

The V call is TRBV10-3, the J call TRBJ1-5; TRBD1 aligns across 9 bases. Germline V gene data show CDR1 as ENHRY and CDR2 as SYGVKD. V was pared by 3 bases and J by 4 bases, with 4 bases of the junction left unmatched. CDR3 length: 15 residues. The CDR3 nucleotides are TGTGCCATCAGTGACACCGGACAGGGGAATCAGCCCCAGCATTTT. Its protein product is CAISDTGQGNQPQHF.

The chain has TRBV5-5 and TRBJ1-5; perhaps TRBD1 as D (6 bases). Germline assignment: CDR1 SGHKS and CDR2 YYEKEE (reference sequence). V was clipped by 1 base and J by 6 bases, with 17 bases between them. The CDR3 loop spans 16 amino acids. CDR3 in amino acids: CASSLRGGEASQPQHF. The CDR3 DNA reads TGTGCCAGCAGCTTGAGGGGGGGCGAGGCGTCTCAGCCCCAGCATTTT.

The rearrangement links TRBV4-3 to TRBJ1-1; no reliable D call. The CDR3 is 15 amino acids. Trimming cost V 1 base and J 4 bases, with 13 bases left between them. Germline V gene lookup returns CDR1 LGHNA and CDR2 YSLEER. This chain's CDR3 is CASSQGGVGSTEAFF. CDR3 nucleotides: TGCGCCAGCAGCCAAGGTGGCGTAGGGAGCACTGAAGCTTTCTTT.